This TCR beta chain emerged from a study of neoadjuvant nivolumab and ipilimumab in lung cancer (dated by TCRdb to about 2020). Turning to the overall study: Intravenous nivolumab was dosed at 3 mg/kg on days 1, 15 and 29, and in the combination arm ipilimumab 1 mg/kg was added on day 1 only. The major pathologic response (MPR) rate in the intention-to-treat population in each study arm was designated as the primary trial endpoint. In the trial, almost 45 patients with operable NSCLC were treated, of whom approximately 23 were randomized to nivolumab monotherapy and roughly 20 to nivolumab plus ipilimumab. The study compared TCR repertoires in pretherapy (baseline) peripheral blood with TCR repertoires in tumors resected at surgery following neoadjuvant immune checkpoint blockade. Matched pretherapy and resected tumor pairs were analyzed from seven patients, of whom four had been treated with nivolumab and three with nivolumab plus ipilimumab. Overall study outcomes, separate from this receptor: A small number of samples was subjected to TCR sequencing. Tumor T-cell richness and clonality rose from pretherapy to surgery in three of three dual-therapy tumors but in only two of four nivolumab-treated tumors. Pretherapy blood TCR richness correlated positively with richness in tumors resected after neoadjuvant therapy (Spearman R of about 0.82). Greater TCR richness and clonality were observed in resected tumors than in tumor-adjacent uninvolved lung, and increases were observed in more dual-therapy-treated tumors. No significant correlation was found between TCR clonality and pathologic tumor regression, and only a single major-pathologic-response sample was available for the analysis of TCR clonality versus pathologic tumor regression.

The time point tag for this specimen amounts to: at surgical resection after neoadjuvant nivolumab +/- ipilimumab. Samples came from the phase 2 randomized NEOSTAR trial, which tested neoadjuvant nivolumab or nivolumab plus ipilimumab followed by surgery in operable NSCLC. Library prep was done by the immunoSEQ multiplex PCR assay. In the original analysis: Repertoires were summarized by richness and clonality, and significantly expanded and contracted clones were identified between pre- and post-therapy samples. The table was pulled from immuneACCESS by TCRdb, which kept in-frame rearrangements only. Such tables lose some clones; where checked, under half of the loss comes from unresolved V genes, and the rest has no known cause. V and J calls and clone size are given by that table; D and trimming were obtained from the DNA. The sample yields about 9,000 clones; 84% were counted once. The top ten constitute around 8% of the sample.

As to this clone: The antigen it binds to is not known. Base qualities were left out, and no much larger clone turns up one base away.

The V end gives up 2 bases and the J end 3 bases, leaving 5 bases in the junction not matched to a gene. CDR1 is given as GTSNPN and CDR2 as SVGIG, both from the germline V gene (reference sequence). The CDR3 runs 14 residues from the cysteine to the phenylalanine. Only the CDR3 portion is preserved as DNA: 42 bases, with reading frame beginning at the first base. The clonotype was recovered from an adult with non-small cell lung cancer. The sample was tumor tissue, taken after neoadjuvant nivolumab, alone or with ipilimumab, at or shortly before surgery. This sequence uses TRBV30 and TRBJ2-3, with 7 central nucleotides matching TRBD2. The DNA is TGTGCCTGGAGTTTTAGCGGGCGGACAGATACGCAGTATTTT. This translates into CAWSFSGRTDTQYF.